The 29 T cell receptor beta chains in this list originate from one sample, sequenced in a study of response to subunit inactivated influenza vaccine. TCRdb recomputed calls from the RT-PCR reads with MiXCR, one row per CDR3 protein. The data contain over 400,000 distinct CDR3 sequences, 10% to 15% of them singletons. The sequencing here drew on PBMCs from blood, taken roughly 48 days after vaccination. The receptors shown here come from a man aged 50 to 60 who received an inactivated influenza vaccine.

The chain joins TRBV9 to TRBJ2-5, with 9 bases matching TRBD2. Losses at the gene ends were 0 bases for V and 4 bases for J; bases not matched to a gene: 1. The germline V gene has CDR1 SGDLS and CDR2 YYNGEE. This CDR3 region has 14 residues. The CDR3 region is CASSVAAGGETQYF. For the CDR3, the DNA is TGTGCCAGCAGCGTAGCAGCGGGAGGAGAGACCCAGTACTTC.

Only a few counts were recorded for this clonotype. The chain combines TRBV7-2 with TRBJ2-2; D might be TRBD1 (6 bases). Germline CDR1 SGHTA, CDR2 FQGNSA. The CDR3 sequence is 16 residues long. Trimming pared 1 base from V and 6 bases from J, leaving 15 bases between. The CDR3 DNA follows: TGTGCCAGCAGCTTAGGAGGGACATGGGACGCCGGGGAGCTGTTTTTT. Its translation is CASSLGGTWDAGELFF. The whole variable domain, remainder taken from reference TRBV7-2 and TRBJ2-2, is GAGVSQSPSNKVTEKGKDVELRCDPISGHTALYWYRQSLGQGLEFLIYFQGNSAPDKSGLPSDRFSAERTGGSVSTLTIQRTQQEDSAVYLCASSLGGTWDAGELFFGEGSRLTVL.

CDR3 in amino acids: CASRQPLAGAGTDTQYF. The CDR3 nucleotides are TGTGCCAGCAGACAACCACTAGCGGGAGCGGGCACAGATACGCAGTATTTT. The genes are TRBV12-3 or TRBV12-4 and TRBJ2-3; 11 positions match TRBD2. The CDR3 contains 17 residues. The V and J ends lost 6 bases and 1 base, in that order; junction bases with no gene match: 9.

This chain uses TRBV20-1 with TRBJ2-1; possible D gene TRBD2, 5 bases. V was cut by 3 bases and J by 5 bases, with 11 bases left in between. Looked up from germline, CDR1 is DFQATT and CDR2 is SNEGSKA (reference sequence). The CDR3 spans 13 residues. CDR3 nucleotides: TGCAGTGCTAGCGGGAACCTAAACAATGAGCAGTTCTTC. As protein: CSASGNLNNEQFF.

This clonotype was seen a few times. The chain's CDR3 is CASSFDRFYGYTF. The CDR3, as DNA: TGTGCCAGCAGCTTCGACAGGTTCTATGGCTACACCTTC. The chain combines TRBV11-2 with TRBJ1-2; a weak D match, TRBD1 (6 bases). V shed 3 bases and J shed 4 bases, with 9 bases lying between them. The CDR3 spans 13 residues. Germline assignment: CDR1 SGHAT and CDR2 FQNNGV. Looking up the rest from reference TRBV11-2 and TRBJ1-2 gives the full variable domain: EAGVAQSPRYKIIEKRQSVAFWCNPISGHATLYWYQQILGQGPKLLIQFQNNGVVDDSQLPKDRFSAERLKGVDSTLKIQPAKLEDSAVYLCASSFDRFYGYTFGSGTRLTVV.

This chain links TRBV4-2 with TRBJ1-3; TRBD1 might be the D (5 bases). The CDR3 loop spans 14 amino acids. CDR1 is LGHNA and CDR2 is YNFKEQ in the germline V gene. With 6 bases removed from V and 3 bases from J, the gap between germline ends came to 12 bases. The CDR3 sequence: CASRVKGNGNTIYF. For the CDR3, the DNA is TGTGCCAGCAGGGTGAAGGGGAATGGAAACACCATATATTTT.

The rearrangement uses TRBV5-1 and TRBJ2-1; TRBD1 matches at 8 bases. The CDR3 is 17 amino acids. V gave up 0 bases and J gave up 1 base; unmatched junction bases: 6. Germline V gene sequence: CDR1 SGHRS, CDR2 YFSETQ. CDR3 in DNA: TGCGCCAGCAGCTTGGCCCCAGGGGGCGCGTCCTACAATGAGCAGTTCTTC. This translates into CASSLAPGGASYNEQFF.

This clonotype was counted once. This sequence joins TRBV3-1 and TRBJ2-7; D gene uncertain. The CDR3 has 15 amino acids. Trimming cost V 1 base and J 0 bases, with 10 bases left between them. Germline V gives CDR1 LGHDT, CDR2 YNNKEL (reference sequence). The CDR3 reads CASSQVRVNSYEQYF. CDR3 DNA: TGTGCCAGCAGCCAAGTCCGCGTGAACTCCTACGAGCAGTACTTC.

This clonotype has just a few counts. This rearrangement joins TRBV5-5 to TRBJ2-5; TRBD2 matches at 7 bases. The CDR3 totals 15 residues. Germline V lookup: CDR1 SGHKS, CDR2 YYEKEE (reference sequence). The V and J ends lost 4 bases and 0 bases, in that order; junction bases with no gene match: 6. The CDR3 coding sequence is TGTGCCAGCAGCCAAGGGACTACTCACCAAGAGACCCAGTACTTC. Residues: CASSQGTTHQETQYF.

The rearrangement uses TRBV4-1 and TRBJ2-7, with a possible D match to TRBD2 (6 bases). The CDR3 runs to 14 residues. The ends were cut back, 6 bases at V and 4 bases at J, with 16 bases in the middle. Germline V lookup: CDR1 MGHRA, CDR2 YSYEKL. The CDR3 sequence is CASSIAAGSYEQYF. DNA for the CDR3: TGCGCCAGCAGTATAGCGGCGGGGAGTTACGAGCAGTACTTC.

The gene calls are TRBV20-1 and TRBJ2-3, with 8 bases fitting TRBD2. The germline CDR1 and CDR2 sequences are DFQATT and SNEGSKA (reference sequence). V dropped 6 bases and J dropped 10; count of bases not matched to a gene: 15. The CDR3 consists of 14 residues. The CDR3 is CSAPPGGRAFSQYF. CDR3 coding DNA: TGCAGTGCGCCCCCGGGAGGGAGGGCATTTTCGCAGTATTTT.

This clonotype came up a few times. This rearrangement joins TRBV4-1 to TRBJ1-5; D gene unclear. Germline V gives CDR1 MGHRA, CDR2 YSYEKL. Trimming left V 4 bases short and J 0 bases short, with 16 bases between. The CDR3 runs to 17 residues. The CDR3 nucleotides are TGCGCCAGCAGCCTAGGAACGGGGTACCTTAGCAATCAGCCCCAGCATTTT. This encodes CASSLGTGYLSNQPQHF.

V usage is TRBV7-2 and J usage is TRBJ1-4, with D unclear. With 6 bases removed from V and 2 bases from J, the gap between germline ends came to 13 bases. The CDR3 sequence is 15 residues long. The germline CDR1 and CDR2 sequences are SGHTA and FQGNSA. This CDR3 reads CASRRQSFTNEKLFF. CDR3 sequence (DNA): TGTGCCAGCAGACGTCAATCCTTTACTAATGAAAAACTGTTTTTT.

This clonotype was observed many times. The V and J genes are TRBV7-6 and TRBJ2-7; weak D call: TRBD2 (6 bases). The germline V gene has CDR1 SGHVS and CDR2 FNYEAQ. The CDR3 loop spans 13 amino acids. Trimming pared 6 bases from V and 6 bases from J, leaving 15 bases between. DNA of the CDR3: TGTGCCAGCAGTACCGTCGACGGGGGCGAGCAGTACTTC. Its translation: CASSTVDGGEQYF. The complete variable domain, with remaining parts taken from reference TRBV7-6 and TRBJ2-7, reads GAGVSQSPRYKVTKRGQDVALRCDPISGHVSLYWYRQALGQGPEFLTYFNYEAQQDKSGLPNDRFSAERPEGSISTLTIQRTEQRDSAMYRCASSTVDGGEQYFGPGTRLTVT.

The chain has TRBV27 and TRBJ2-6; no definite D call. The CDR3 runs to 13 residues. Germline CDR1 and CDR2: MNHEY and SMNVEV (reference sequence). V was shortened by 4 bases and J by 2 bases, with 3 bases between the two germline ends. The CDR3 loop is CASSYAGANVLTF. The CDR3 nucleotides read TGTGCCAGCAGTTACGCTGGGGCCAACGTCCTGACTTTC.

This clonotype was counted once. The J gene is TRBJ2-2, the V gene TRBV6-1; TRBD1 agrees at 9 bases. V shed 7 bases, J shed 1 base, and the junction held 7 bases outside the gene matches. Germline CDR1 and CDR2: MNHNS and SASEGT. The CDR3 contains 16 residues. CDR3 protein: CASTRPDRGNTGELFF. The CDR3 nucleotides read TGTGCCAGCACCCGACCGGACAGGGGGAACACCGGGGAGCTGTTTTTT.

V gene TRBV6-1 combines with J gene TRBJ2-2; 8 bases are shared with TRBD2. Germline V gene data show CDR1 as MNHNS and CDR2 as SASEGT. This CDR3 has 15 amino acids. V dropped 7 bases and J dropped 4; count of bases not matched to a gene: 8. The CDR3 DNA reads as TGTGCCAGCACTGCGACTAGCGCGACCACCGGGGAGCTGTTTTTT. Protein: CASTATSATTGELFF.

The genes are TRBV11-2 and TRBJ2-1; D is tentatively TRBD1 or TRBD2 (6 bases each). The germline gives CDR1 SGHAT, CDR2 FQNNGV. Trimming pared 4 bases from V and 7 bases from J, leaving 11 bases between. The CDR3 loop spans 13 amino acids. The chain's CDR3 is CASSSWRGNEQFF. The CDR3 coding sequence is TGTGCCAGCAGCTCCTGGAGGGGGAATGAGCAGTTCTTC.

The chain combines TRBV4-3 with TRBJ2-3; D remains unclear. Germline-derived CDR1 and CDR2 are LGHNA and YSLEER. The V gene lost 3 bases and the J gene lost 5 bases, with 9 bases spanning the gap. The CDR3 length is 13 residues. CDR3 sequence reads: CASSQLAGDTQYF. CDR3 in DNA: TGCGCCAGCAGCCAGTTGGCCGGAGATACGCAGTATTTT.

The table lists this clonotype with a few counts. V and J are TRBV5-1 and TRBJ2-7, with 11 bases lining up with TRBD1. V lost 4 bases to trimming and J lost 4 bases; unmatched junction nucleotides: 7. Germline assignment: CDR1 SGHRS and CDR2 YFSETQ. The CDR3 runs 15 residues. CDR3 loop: CASSVGQGARYEQYF. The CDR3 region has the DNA TGCGCCAGCAGCGTCGGACAGGGGGCTAGGTACGAGCAGTACTTC.

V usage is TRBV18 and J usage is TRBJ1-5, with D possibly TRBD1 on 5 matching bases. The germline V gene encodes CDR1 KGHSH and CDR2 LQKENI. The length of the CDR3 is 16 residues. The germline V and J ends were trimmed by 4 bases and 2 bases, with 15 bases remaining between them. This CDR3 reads CASSLQGTQGNQPQHF. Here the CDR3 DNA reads TGTGCCAGCTCACTCCAGGGAACGCAGGGCAATCAGCCCCAGCATTTT.

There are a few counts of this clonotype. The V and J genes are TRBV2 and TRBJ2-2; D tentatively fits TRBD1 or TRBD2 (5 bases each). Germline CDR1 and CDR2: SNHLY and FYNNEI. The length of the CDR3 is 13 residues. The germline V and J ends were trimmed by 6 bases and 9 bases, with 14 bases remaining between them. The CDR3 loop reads CASRGTYTRELFF. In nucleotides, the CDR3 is TGTGCCAGCAGGGGGACGTACACGCGGGAGCTGTTTTTT.

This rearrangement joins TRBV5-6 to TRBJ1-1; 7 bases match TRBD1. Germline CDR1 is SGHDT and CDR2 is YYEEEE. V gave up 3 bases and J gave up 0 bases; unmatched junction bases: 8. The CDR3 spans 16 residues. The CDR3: CASSSGQPIMNTEAFF. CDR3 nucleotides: TGTGCCAGCAGCTCGGGACAGCCTATAATGAACACTGAAGCTTTCTTT.

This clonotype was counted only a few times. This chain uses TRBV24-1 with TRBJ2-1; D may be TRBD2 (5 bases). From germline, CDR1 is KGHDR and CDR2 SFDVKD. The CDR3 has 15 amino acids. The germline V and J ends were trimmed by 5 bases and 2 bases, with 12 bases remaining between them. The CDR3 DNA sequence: TGTGCCACCAGTGTGTCGGGAATGACCTACAATGAGCAGTTCTTC. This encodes CATSVSGMTYNEQFF.

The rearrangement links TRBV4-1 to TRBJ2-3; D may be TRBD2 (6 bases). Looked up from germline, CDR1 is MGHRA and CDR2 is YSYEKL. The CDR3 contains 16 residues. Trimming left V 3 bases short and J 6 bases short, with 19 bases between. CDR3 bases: TGCGCCAGCAGCCACCCCGGGACTCGCCTCCCGGATACGCAGTATTTT. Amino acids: CASSHPGTRLPDTQYF.

The CDR3, as DNA: TGTGCCAGCAGACAGACGGGGTCGAACACTGAAGCTTTCTTT. Translated: CASRQTGSNTEAFF. The chain links TRBV25-1 to TRBJ1-1; D gene ambiguous. V lost 6 bases, J lost 1 base, and 12 bases lay in between. Germline CDR1 and CDR2: MGHDK and SYGVNS. The CDR3 covers 14 residues.

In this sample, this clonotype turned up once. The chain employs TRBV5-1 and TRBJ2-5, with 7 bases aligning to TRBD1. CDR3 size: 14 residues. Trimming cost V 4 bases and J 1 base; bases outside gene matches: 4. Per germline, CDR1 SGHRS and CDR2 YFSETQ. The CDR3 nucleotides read TGCGCCAGCAGCCCTGGGGACAGCCAAGAGACCCAGTACTTC. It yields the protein CASSPGDSQETQYF.

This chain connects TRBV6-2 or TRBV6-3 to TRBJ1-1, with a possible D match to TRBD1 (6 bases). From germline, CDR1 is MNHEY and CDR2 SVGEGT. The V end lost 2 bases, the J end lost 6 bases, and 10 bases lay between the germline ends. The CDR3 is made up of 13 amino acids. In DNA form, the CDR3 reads TGTGCCAGCAGTTACATTACAGGGCCTGAAGCTTTCTTT. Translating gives CASSYITGPEAFF.

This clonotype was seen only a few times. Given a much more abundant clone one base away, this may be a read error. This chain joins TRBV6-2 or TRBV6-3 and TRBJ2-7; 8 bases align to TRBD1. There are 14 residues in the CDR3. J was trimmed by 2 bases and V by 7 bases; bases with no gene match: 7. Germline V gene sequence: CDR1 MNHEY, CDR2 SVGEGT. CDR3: CASIPRDRPYEQYF. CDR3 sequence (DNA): TGTGCCAGCATCCCCCGGGACAGGCCCTACGAGCAGTACTTC.